This TCR beta chain came from a study of T cell responses to AZD1222 COVID-19 vaccine. The study, taken as a whole, reports: Variant regions that are unmutated are reportedly the target of nearly half of spike-specific TCRs. It was only a handful of AZD1222 recipients who were seropositive at baseline.

The repertoire was sequenced with immunoSEQ multiplex PCR; TCRdb's copy has only in-frame clones and lacks some. Found here are about 110,000 clones, around nine tenths of them singletons; the top ten hold roughly 5.6%. With respect to this clone: Its antigen is currently unknown.

V was cut by 2 bases and J by 5 bases, with 7 bases left in between. Germline V gives CDR1 MDHEN, CDR2 SYDVKM. The CDR3 is 13 residues long. This TCR was recovered from an adult who received the AZD1222 COVID-19 vaccine. The chain has TRBV28 and TRBJ1-5; D is perhaps TRBD1 (5 bases). The source material was peripheral blood, sampled 28 days after the second AZD1222 dose. CDR3 sequence: CASSLGTYQPQHF. CDR3 nucleotide sequence: TGTGCCAGCAGTTTAGGGACTTATCAGCCCCAGCATTTT.